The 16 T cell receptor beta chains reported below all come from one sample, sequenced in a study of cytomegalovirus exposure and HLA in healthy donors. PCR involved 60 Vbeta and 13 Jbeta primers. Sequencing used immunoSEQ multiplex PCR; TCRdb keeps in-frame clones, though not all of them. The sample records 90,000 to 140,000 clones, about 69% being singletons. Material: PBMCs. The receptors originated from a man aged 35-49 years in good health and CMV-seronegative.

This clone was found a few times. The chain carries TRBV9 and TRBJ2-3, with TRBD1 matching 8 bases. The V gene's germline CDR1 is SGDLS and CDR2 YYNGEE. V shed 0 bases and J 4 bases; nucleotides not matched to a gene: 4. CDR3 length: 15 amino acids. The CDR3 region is CASSVAAQGADTQYF. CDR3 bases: TGTGCCAGCAGCGTAGCTGCACAGGGGGCAGATACGCAGTATTTT.

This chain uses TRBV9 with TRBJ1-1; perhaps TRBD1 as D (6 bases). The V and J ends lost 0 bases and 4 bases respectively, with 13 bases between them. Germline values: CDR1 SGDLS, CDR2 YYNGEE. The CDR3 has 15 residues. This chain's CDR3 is CASSVGGGAITEAFF. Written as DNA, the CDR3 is TGTGCCAGCAGCGTAGGCGGGGGGGCGATCACTGAAGCTTTCTTT.

For the CDR3, the DNA is TGTGCCAGCAGCTCACCAGGGGTTAACCAAGAGACCCAGTACTTC. Translated, it gives CASSSPGVNQETQYF. The J gene is TRBJ2-5, the V gene TRBV13, with D possibly being TRBD1 (6 bases). The germline CDR1 and CDR2 sequences are PRHDT and FYEKMQ (reference sequence). Trimming cost V 4 bases and J 0 bases, with 12 bases left between them. The CDR3 is 15 residues long.

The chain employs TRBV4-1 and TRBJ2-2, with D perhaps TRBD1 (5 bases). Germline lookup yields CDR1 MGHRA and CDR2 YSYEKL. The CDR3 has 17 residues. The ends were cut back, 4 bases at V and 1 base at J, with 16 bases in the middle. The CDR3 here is CASSPSWAQENTGELFF. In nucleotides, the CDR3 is TGCGCCAGCAGCCCCTCCTGGGCACAGGAGAACACCGGGGAGCTGTTTTTT.

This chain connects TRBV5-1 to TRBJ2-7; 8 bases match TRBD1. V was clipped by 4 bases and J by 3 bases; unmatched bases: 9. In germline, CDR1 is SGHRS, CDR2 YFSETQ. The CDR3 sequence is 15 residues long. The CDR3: CASSRGTGAYYEQYF. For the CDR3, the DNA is TGCGCCAGCAGCAGGGGGACAGGCGCCTACTACGAGCAGTACTTC.

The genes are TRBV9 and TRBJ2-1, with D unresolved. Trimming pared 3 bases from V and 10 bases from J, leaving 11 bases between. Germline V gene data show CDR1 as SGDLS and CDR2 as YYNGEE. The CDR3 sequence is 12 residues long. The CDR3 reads CASSDNLPEQFF. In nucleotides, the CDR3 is TGTGCCAGCAGCGATAATCTACCCGAGCAGTTCTTC.

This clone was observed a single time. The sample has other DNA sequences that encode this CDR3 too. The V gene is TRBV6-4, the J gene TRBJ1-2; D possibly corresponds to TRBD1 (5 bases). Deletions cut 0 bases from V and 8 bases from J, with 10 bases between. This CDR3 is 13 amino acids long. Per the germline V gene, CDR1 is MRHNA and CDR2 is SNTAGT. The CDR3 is CASSDSSGRGYTF. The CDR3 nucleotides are TGTGCCAGCAGTGACTCATCAGGGAGGGGCTACACCTTC.

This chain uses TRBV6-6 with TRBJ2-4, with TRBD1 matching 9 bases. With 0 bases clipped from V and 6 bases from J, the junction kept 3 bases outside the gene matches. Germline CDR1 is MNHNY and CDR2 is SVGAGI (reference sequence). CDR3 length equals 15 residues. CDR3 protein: CASSYSGTGTNIQYF. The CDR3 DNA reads TGTGCCAGCAGTTACTCTGGGACAGGGACAAACATTCAGTACTTC.

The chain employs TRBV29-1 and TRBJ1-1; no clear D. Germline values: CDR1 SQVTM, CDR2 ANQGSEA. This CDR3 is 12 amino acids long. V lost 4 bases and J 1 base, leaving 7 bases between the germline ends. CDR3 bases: TGCAGCGTTGTCGGGGAGAACACTGAAGCTTTCTTT. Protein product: CSVVGENTEAFF.

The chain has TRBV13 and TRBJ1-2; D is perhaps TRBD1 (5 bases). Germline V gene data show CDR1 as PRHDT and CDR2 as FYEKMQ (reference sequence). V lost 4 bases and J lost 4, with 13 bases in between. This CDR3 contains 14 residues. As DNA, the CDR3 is TGTGCCAGCAGCTCCTGGAATGGGGCCTATGGCTACACCTTC. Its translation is CASSSWNGAYGYTF.

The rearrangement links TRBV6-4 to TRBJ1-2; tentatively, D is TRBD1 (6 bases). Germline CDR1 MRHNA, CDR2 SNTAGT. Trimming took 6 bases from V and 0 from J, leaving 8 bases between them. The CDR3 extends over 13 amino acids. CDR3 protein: CASRDSSNYGYTF. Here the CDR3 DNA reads TGTGCCAGCAGGGACAGCTCTAACTATGGCTACACCTTC.

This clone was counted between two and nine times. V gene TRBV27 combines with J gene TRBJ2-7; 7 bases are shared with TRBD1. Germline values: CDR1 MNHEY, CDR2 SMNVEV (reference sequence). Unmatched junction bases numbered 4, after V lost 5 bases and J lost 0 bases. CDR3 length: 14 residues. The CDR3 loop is CASSDRVVSYEQYF. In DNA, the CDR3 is TGTGCCAGCAGTGACAGGGTGGTCTCCTACGAGCAGTACTTC.

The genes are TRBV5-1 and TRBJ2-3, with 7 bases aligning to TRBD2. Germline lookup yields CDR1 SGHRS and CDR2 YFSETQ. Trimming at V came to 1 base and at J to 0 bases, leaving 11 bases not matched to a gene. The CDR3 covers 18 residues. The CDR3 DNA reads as TGCGCCAGCAGCTTGCTCTTCGCGGCTAGCGGAAGCACAGATACGCAGTATTTT. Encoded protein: CASSLLFAASGSTDTQYF.

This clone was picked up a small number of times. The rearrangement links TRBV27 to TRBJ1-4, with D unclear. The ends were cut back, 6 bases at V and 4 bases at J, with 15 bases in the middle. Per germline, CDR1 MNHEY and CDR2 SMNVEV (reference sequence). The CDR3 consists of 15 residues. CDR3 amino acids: CASSPAREDNEKLFF. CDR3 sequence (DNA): TGTGCCAGCAGCCCTGCTAGGGAGGATAATGAAAAACTGTTTTTT.

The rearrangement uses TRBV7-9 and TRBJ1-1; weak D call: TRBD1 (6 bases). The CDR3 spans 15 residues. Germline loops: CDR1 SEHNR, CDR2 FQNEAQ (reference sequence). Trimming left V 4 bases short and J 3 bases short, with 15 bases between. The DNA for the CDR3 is TGTGCCAGCAGCTCCCTGGACAGAGGGGACACTGAAGCTTTCTTT. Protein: CASSSLDRGDTEAFF.

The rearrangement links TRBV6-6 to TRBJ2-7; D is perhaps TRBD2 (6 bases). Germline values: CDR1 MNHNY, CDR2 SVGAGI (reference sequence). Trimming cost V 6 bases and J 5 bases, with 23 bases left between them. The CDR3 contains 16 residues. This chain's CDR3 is CASRTTPGTEGHEQYF. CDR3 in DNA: TGTGCCAGCAGGACGACCCCCGGGACGGAGGGCCACGAGCAGTACTTC.